The 21 T cell receptor beta chains listed next were all sequenced from one sample in a study of blood T cells in healthy people across ages. Sample-barcoded 5' priming and a J-beta primer mix drove a second PCR of roughly 6 to 12 cycles. TCRdb re-called the 5' RACE reads through MiXCR, storing one row per CDR3 protein. The sample lists roughly 800,000 distinct CDR3 sequences, roughly 24% occurring once. These data are also associated with another study on T cells of mothers and their children.

The sequencing sample was made of blood. Receptors originate from a boy younger than 18 in good health.

The chain joins TRBV5-1 to TRBJ1-4; 12 bases map to TRBD1. The V segment lost 4 bases and the J segment 8 bases; nucleotides outside the gene matches: 3. The CDR3 has 14 residues. CDR1 is SGHRS and CDR2 is YFSETQ in the germline V gene. This CDR3 is CASSKGQGAEKLFF. The DNA of the CDR3 is TGCGCCAGCAGCAAGGGACAGGGGGCCGAAAAACTGTTTTTT.

The rearrangement links TRBV20-1 to TRBJ2-7, with D perhaps matching TRBD1 (6 bases). The DNA end is more similar to TRBJ2-5, so the J call may be wrong. This CDR3 spans 13 amino acids. Germline-derived CDR1 and CDR2 are DFQATT and SNEGSKA (reference sequence). The CDR3 sequence: CSARDQGRETQYF. CDR3 nucleotides: TGCAGTGCTAGAGACCAGGGGAGAGAGACCCAGTACTTC.

The table lists this clonotype with a few counts. V gene TRBV5-1 combines with J gene TRBJ2-6; D not resolved. The CDR3 spans 14 residues. The germline CDR1 and CDR2 sequences are SGHRS and YFSETQ. The germline V and J ends were trimmed by 7 bases and 0 bases, with 8 bases remaining between them. The CDR3 DNA sequence: TGCGCCAGCGACGATGGCTCTGGGGCCAACGTCCTGACTTTC. Protein sequence: CASDDGSGANVLTF.

The chain recombines TRBV29-1 with TRBJ1-2, with a tentative D call TRBD1 (5 bases). Germline values: CDR1 SQVTM, CDR2 ANQGSEA. The germline V and J ends were trimmed by 6 bases and 0 bases, with 23 bases remaining between them. The CDR3 has 17 amino acids. CDR3 coding DNA: TGCAGCGTGACAAAGCGCTCGCCCAGGGATACTAACTATGGCTACACCTTC. It translates to CSVTKRSPRDTNYGYTF.

In its sample, this clonotype was seen a few times. The genes are TRBV11-1 and TRBJ2-1, with D possibly being TRBD1 (6 bases). V was clipped by 6 bases and J by 3 bases, with 18 bases between them. This CDR3 is 16 amino acids long. Germline V gene lookup returns CDR1 SGHAT and CDR2 FQDESV (reference sequence). As DNA, the CDR3 is TGTGCCAGCAGTCGCATTGCAGGGGCCATCTACAATGAGCAGTTCTTC. Translated, it gives CASSRIAGAIYNEQFF.

The chain employs TRBV29-1 and TRBJ1-1; tentative D call: TRBD1 (5 bases). Germline V gene data show CDR1 as SQVTM and CDR2 as ANQGSEA. V lost 4 bases and J 6 bases, leaving 15 bases between the germline ends. The CDR3 has 13 residues. The CDR3 sequence: CSVGVRAESEAFF. The CDR3, as DNA: TGCAGCGTTGGGGTCAGGGCGGAGTCTGAAGCTTTCTTT. Full variable domain (outside the CDR3, taken from reference TRBV29-1 and TRBJ1-1): SAVISQKPSRDICQRGTSLTIQCQVDSQVTMMFWYRQQPGQSLTLIATANQGSEATYESGFVIDKFPISRPNLTFSTLTVSNMSPEDSSIYLCSVGVRAESEAFFGQGTRLTVV.

The chain uses TRBV14 and TRBJ2-1; 8 nucleotides line up with TRBD2. This CDR3 is built from 15 residues. Germline lookup yields CDR1 SGHDN and CDR2 FVKESK. J lost 4 bases, V lost 9 bases, and 11 bases had no gene match. The CDR3 spells CASSSGLAPYNEQFF. CDR3 sequence (DNA): TGTGCCAGTTCCTCCGGACTAGCACCATACAATGAGCAGTTCTTC. Together with reference TRBV14 and TRBJ2-1, the CDR3 gives the full variable domain: EAGVTQFPSHSVIEKGQTVTLRCDPISGHDNLYWYRRVMGKEIKFLLHFVKESKQDESGMPNNRFLAERTGGTYSTLKVQPAELEDSGVYFCASSSGLAPYNEQFFGPGTRLTVL.

The table lists this clonotype with a few counts. The J gene is TRBJ2-6, the V gene TRBV9; D call uncertain. Germline V gives CDR1 SGDLS, CDR2 YYNGEE. Trimming removed 0 bases at V and 0 bases at J, with 4 bases between. The CDR3 covers 15 residues. The CDR3 loop is CASSVAASGANVLTF. The DNA for the CDR3 is TGTGCCAGCAGCGTAGCGGCCTCTGGGGCCAACGTCCTGACTTTC.

CDR3 nucleotides: TGTGCCACCTCGATCCTGGGACAGGGGGCCGGGAATCAGCCCCAGCATTTT. Protein: CATSILGQGAGNQPQHF. The J gene is TRBJ1-5, the V gene TRBV24-1, with 12 bases identical to TRBD1. This CDR3 comprises 17 residues. CDR1 is KGHDR, CDR2 SFDVKD, per germline. V was clipped by 9 bases and J by 4 bases; unmatched bases: 12.

V gene TRBV20-1 combines with J gene TRBJ2-5; 9 bases agree with TRBD2. The last part of the DNA fits TRBJ2-1 better; the J call may be wrong. This CDR3 comprises 14 residues. The germline CDR1 and CDR2 sequences are DFQATT and SNEGSKA (reference sequence). In nucleotides, the CDR3 is TGCAGTGCTAGATCTTTCCTAGCGGGGTATGAGCAGTTCTTC. Its protein is CSARSFLAGYEQFF.

The rearrangement joins TRBV5-4 to TRBJ2-1; D remains unclear. Germline loops: CDR1 SGHNT, CDR2 YYREEE (reference sequence). This CDR3 has 15 residues. With 0 bases removed from V and 4 bases from J, the gap between germline ends came to 11 bases. CDR3: CASSLEAWGYNEQFF. The CDR3 region has the DNA TGTGCCAGCAGCTTGGAAGCATGGGGTTACAATGAGCAGTTCTTC. Variable domain in full (rest from reference TRBV5-4 and TRBJ2-1): ETGVTQSPTHLIKTRGQQVTLRCSSQSGHNTVSWYQQALGQGPQFIFQYYREEENGRGNFPPRFSGLQFPNYSSELNVNALELDDSALYLCASSLEAWGYNEQFFGPGTRLTVL.

The sample holds a few counts of this clonotype. This chain joins TRBV6-2 or TRBV6-3 and TRBJ2-1; 9 bases fit TRBD2. With V trimmed by 4 bases and J by 4 bases, 8 bases remained unmatched. This CDR3 region has 16 residues. Germline assignment: CDR1 MNHEY and CDR2 SVGEGT. CDR3 protein: CASSSTSAGGYNEQFF. CDR3 DNA: TGTGCCAGCAGTTCAACCTCAGCGGGGGGTTACAATGAGCAGTTCTTC.

This chain joins TRBV20-1 and TRBJ2-1, with a possible D match to TRBD2 (5 bases). The CDR3 consists of 13 residues. CDR1 is DFQATT and CDR2 is SNEGSKA in the germline V gene (reference sequence). V was shortened by 6 bases and J by 5 bases, with 14 bases between the two germline ends. This chain's CDR3 is CSAHRGSDNEQFF. The CDR3 DNA is TGCAGTGCCCATCGGGGTAGCGACAATGAGCAGTTCTTC.

The chain is built from TRBV29-1 and TRBJ2-1; D perhaps matches TRBD1 (6 bases). Trimming took 2 bases from V and 5 from J, leaving 13 bases between them. The germline gives CDR1 SQVTM, CDR2 ANQGSEA. CDR3 length equals 14 residues. The CDR3 nucleotides read TGCAGCGTTGAATGGCAGGGGATGAACAATGAGCAGTTCTTC. Amino acid sequence: CSVEWQGMNNEQFF.

This clonotype was seen many times. The chain couples TRBV5-1 to TRBJ2-4; either TRBD1 or TRBD2 may fit D (6 bases each). Germline V lookup: CDR1 SGHRS, CDR2 YFSETQ. V dropped 0 bases and J dropped 8 bases, with 9 bases sitting between them. This CDR3 contains 13 residues. CDR3 coding DNA: TGCGCCAGCAGCTTGGCAGGGGAGGACATTCAGTACTTC. Translation gives CASSLAGEDIQYF.

The chain couples TRBV2 to TRBJ1-1; D not resolved. The ends were cut back, 7 bases at V and 4 bases at J, with 13 bases in the middle. CDR1 is SNHLY and CDR2 is FYNNEI in the germline V gene. This CDR3 is built from 13 residues. This CDR3 is CASTSGISTEAFF. CDR3 bases: TGTGCCAGCACCTCCGGGATTAGCACTGAAGCTTTCTTT. Full variable domain (rest looked up from reference TRBV2 and TRBJ1-1): EPEVTQTPSHQVTQMGQEVILRCVPISNHLYFYWYRQILGQKVEFLVSFYNNEISEKSEIFDDQFSVERPDGSNFTLKIRSTKLEDSAMYFCASTSGISTEAFFGQGTRLTVV.

The rearrangement uses TRBV6-6 and TRBJ2-5, with D possibly matching TRBD1 (5 bases). The CDR3 consists of 14 residues. Germline loops: CDR1 MNHNY, CDR2 SVGAGI (reference sequence). Trimming removed 6 bases from V and 3 bases from J, with 14 bases in between. CDR3 nucleotide sequence: TGTGCCAGCAGAAAAAGGTCAGGGAAAGAGACCCAGTACTTC. Residues: CASRKRSGKETQYF.

This clonotype has just a few counts. DNA of the CDR3: TGCAGTGCTCTCCCAGGGGCCAGCGGGGGGGGTGATGAGCAGTTCTTC. Translating gives CSALPGASGGGDEQFF. This rearrangement joins TRBV20-1 to TRBJ2-1; 10 bases map to TRBD2. The CDR3 is 16 residues long. From germline, CDR1 is DFQATT and CDR2 SNEGSKA (reference sequence). After removal of 5 bases from V and 8 bases from J, the junction contained 15 bases not matched to a gene.

In regard to this clonotype: A read error is likely, as this CDR3 ends without the conserved phenylalanine or tryptophan. This chain joins TRBV3-1 and TRBJ1-1, with 12 bases identical to TRBD1. CDR3 size: 13 residues. Germline CDR1 LGHDT, CDR2 YNNKEL (reference sequence). The ends lost 3 bases at V and 11 bases at J; junction bases unmatched: 4. This CDR3 reads CASSQGTGGDAFL. The CDR3 bases are TGTGCCAGCAGCCAGGGGACAGGGGGCGACGCTTTCCTT.

This chain connects TRBV6-6 to TRBJ2-7, with a weak D call TRBD2 (7 bases). CDR1 and CDR2 (germline): MNHNY, SVGAGI (reference sequence). With 0 bases removed from V and 5 bases from J, the gap between germline ends came to 11 bases. The CDR3 is 14 residues long. This CDR3 reads CASSYSGGLNEQYF. CDR3 sequence (DNA): TGTGCCAGCAGTTACTCGGGGGGGCTGAACGAGCAGTACTTC.

The V call is TRBV5-1, the J call TRBJ2-2; no definite D call. V was trimmed by 1 base and J by 4 bases, leaving 8 bases between them. The CDR3 totals 14 residues. CDR1 is SGHRS, CDR2 YFSETQ, per germline. CDR3 coding DNA: TGCGCCAGCAGCTTGTACGGATCCACCGGGGAGCTGTTTTTT. Translating it yields CASSLYGSTGELFF.